One T cell receptor (beta chain) is described in this entry. Method: immunoSEQ multiplex PCR; TCRdb's copy keeps in-frame clones and lacks some. The sample contains about 350,000 clones, around 89% of which appear only once. The data are from a study of Ad26.COV2.S vaccination and SARS-CoV-2 variants. The CDR3 totals 12 residues. V lost 3 bases to trimming and J lost 4 bases, with 6 bases between them. As to treatment: some 20 received Ad26.COV2.S at low or high dose, single or two shots; several received placebo; per-sample allocation not given. Samples were taken on day 63 after the first vaccine or placebo injection.

The genes are TRBV12-3 or TRBV12-4 and TRBJ2-5; D is possibly TRBD1 or TRBD2 (5 bases each). The material sequenced was peripheral blood, taken in a trial of Ad26.COV2.S vaccine versus placebo. This TCR was recovered from a person aged 18-65 years who received the Ad26.COV2.S COVID-19 vaccine or a placebo. The CDR3 loop reads CASSLRGETQYF. DNA of the CDR3: TGTGCCAGCAGTTTGAGGGGAGAGACCCAGTACTTC.